A selection of T cell receptor beta chains follows, all from one sample in a study of shared clonotypes between healthy human individuals. The method was immunoSEQ multiplex PCR; TCRdb's version includes in-frame clones alone and lacks a portion of them. The sample contains 2 million to 2.5 million clones, approximately 93% of which appear only once. Sequenced input: naive CD4+ T cells from PBMCs. The receptors shown here come from a man aged 18 to 30 in good health. Some clones in this sample may be carry-over from other donors' samples. Both conserved end residues are part of each CDR3. Fields, in order: clone size, V gene, J gene, D gene, CDR3 protein, CDR3 DNA. A D gene is named only where the DNA matches it firmly. Clone size is stated in some rows and not others, as once, few, many or a class when expanded.

>-|TRBV28|TRBJ1-2|-
CASSLGGSIPHGYTF
TGTGCCAGCAGTTTAGGAGGGTCCATACCCCATGGCTACACCTTC
>-|TRBV27|TRBJ1-1|TRBD1
CASSRDRLNTEAFF
TGTGCCAGCAGTCGGGACAGGCTGAACACTGAAGCTTTCTTT
>-|TRBV5-1|TRBJ2-7|-
CASSPGTVTYEQYF
TGCGCCAGCAGCCCGGGGACTGTGACCTACGAGCAGTACTTC
>few|TRBV5-1|TRBJ1-3|-
CASSLGAARNTIYF
TGCGCCAGCAGCTTGGGGGCTGCACGGAACACCATATATTTT
>-|TRBV7-9|TRBJ2-7|TRBD2
CASSPLAGVGEQYF
TGTGCCAGCAGCCCCCTAGCGGGAGTCGGGGAGCAGTACTTC
>-|TRBV2|TRBJ2-1|-
CASSPGRLRNEQFF
TGTGCCAGCAGTCCTGGTCGCTTGAGGAATGAGCAGTTCTTC
>-|TRBV7-8|TRBJ2-3|-
CASSLARAYPDTQYF
TGTGCCAGCAGCTTAGCGCGTGCGTACCCAGATACGCAGTATTTT
>-|TRBV5-8|TRBJ1-5|-
CASSFRRGIGANQPQHF
TGTGCCAGCAGCTTTCGGAGGGGGATTGGGGCCAATCAGCCCCAGCATTTT
>-|TRBV20-1|TRBJ2-1|-
CSAQRTEFF
TGCAGTGCTCAGAGGACGGAGTTCTTC
>-|TRBV10-3|TRBJ1-4|-
CAAQGGLNEKLFF
TGTGCCGCGCAAGGGGGGCTTAATGAAAAACTGTTTTTT
>-|TRBV7-3|TRBJ2-2|-
CASSPPGGELFF
TGTGCCAGCAGCCCCCCAGGCGGGGAGCTGTTTTTT
>-|TRBV10-3|TRBJ1-6|-
CAISESPGGSPLHF
TGTGCCATCAGTGAGTCTCCAGGCGGTTCACCCCTCCACTTT
>-|TRBV5-4|TRBJ2-1|-
CASSLGPGDNEQFF
TGTGCCAGCAGCTTGGGTCCGGGGGACAATGAGCAGTTCTTC
>-|TRBV7-3|TRBJ2-7|TRBD1
CASSLTRTGSGGEQYF
TGTGCCAGCAGCTTAACCAGGACAGGGTCAGGGGGCGAGCAGTACTTC
>-|TRBV25-1|TRBJ2-6|-
CASSELGIDSGANVLTF
TGTGCCAGCAGTGAATTGGGGATAGACTCTGGGGCCAACGTCCTGACTTTC
>-|TRBV5-1|TRBJ2-7|-
CASSPASAYEQYF
TGCGCCAGCAGCCCTGCTAGCGCCTACGAGCAGTACTTC
>once|TRBV27|TRBJ2-5|-
CASRRGEETQYF
TGTGCCAGCCGGAGAGGGGAAGAGACCCAGTACTTC
>-|TRBV6-6|TRBJ2-5|-
CASSPLGLRGTQYF
TGTGCCAGCAGTCCCCTCGGACTTCGGGGGACCCAGTACTTC
>-|TRBV4-3|TRBJ2-1|TRBD2
CASSRTAGREIGNEQFF
TGCGCCAGCAGCCGGACCGCTGGGCGGGAGATAGGCAATGAGCAGTTCTTC
>-|TRBV29-1|TRBJ1-2|-
CSVGGPSVGYTF
TGCAGCGTTGGTGGACCCTCAGTTGGCTACACCTTC
>-|TRBV18|TRBJ1-1|-
CASLPSQDFEAFF
TGTGCCAGTCTTCCCTCTCAGGACTTTGAAGCTTTCTTT
>once|TRBV28|TRBJ2-1|-
CASSTGFYNEQFF
TGTGCCAGCAGCACGGGATTCTACAATGAGCAGTTCTTC
>once|TRBV10-3|TRBJ1-1|-
CAISRTENTEAFF
TGTGCCATCAGCCGGACAGAGAACACTGAAGCTTTCTTT
>-|TRBV28|TRBJ2-7|-
CASSPGRHEQYF
TGTGCCAGCAGTCCAGGGCGGCACGAGCAGTACTTC
>-|TRBV7-8|TRBJ2-5|-
CASSHRLDWETQYF
TGTGCCAGCAGCCACCGACTCGACTGGGAGACCCAGTACTTC
>-|TRBV28|TRBJ1-3|TRBD1
CASSSLDRARGNTIYF
TGTGCCAGCAGTTCCCTGGACAGGGCGCGTGGAAACACCATATATTTT
>-|TRBV19|TRBJ1-2|TRBD1
CASSIQGQNSYGYTF
TGTGCCAGTAGTATACAGGGACAGAACTCCTATGGCTACACCTTC
>-|TRBV7-9|TRBJ2-1|-
CASSLASGLVNNEQFF
TGTGCCAGCAGCTTAGCTAGCGGACTCGTGAACAATGAGCAGTTCTTC
>once|TRBV9|TRBJ1-1|-
CASSEDAMGPTEAFF
TGTGCCAGCAGCGAAGACGCTATGGGGCCGACTGAAGCTTTCTTT
>-|TRBV5-6|TRBJ2-4|-
CASSRTSGGGIQYF
TGTGCCAGCAGCCGTACTAGTGGGGGTGGCATTCAGTACTTC
>-|TRBV2|TRBJ1-4|TRBD1
CASSERGQLNEKLFF
TGTGCCAGCAGTGAGAGGGGACAGCTTAATGAAAAACTGTTTTTT
>-|TRBV7-2|TRBJ2-7|-
CASSLEARVYEQYF
TGTGCCAGCAGCTTAGAGGCCAGGGTCTACGAGCAGTACTTC
>-|TRBV5-1|TRBJ2-5|-
CASSARGGAQETQYF
TGCGCCAGCAGCGCTCGGGGTGGCGCGCAAGAGACCCAGTACTTC
>-|TRBV18|TRBJ2-1|TRBD2
CASSPRSGSIEGYEQFF
TGTGCCAGCTCACCCCGTAGCGGGAGTATTGAAGGATATGAGCAGTTCTTC
>-|TRBV7-8|TRBJ1-1|-
CASSLRGDLARNTEAFF
TGTGCCAGCAGCTTAAGGGGGGATCTGGCCAGGAACACTGAAGCTTTCTTT
>-|TRBV4-1|TRBJ2-7|-
CASSQGTEFLYF
TGCGCCAGCAGCCAAGGGACAGAATTTCTGTACTTC
>-|TRBV5-1|TRBJ2-1|TRBD2
CASSLAGGPGDEQFF
TGCGCCAGCAGCTTGGCGGGAGGGCCGGGAGATGAGCAGTTCTTC
>-|TRBV11-2|TRBJ2-3|-
CASSFDRYDGPSTDTQYF
TGTGCCAGCAGCTTCGACAGGTATGATGGCCCGAGCACAGATACGCAGTATTTT
>-|TRBV7-2|TRBJ2-5|-
CASSLLAAQETQYF
TGTGCCAGCAGCTTACTGGCAGCCCAAGAGACCCAGTACTTC
>-|TRBV7-9|TRBJ1-2|TRBD1
CASSTRTGSGYTF
TGTGCCAGCAGCACTCGGACAGGGAGTGGCTACACCTTC
>-|TRBV27|TRBJ2-1|TRBD2
CASSLTPGLVLDNEQFF
TGTGCCAGCAGTCTAACCCCGGGACTAGTATTGGATAATGAGCAGTTCTTC